This T cell receptor (beta chain) was recorded in a study of T cell repertoires in cytomegalovirus infection. Study at large: Public TCR beta signatures marked donors with CMV infection and the matching HLA. Study-wide results and caveats: HLA-C-restricted CMV-specific TCR beta clonotypes prevailed in the ex vivo response. People with CMV and the relevant HLA were identified by cumulative public TCR beta family frequency.

TCRdb reanalysed the reads using MiXCR and keeps one entry per CDR3 protein. The sample lists approximately 200,000 distinct CDR3 sequences, over 20% seen once, with about 20% in the top ten. Turning to this clonotype: Its antigen is undetermined. The conserved phenylalanine or tryptophan normally closing the CDR3 is absent here, so this likely arose from a read error.

Between the trimmed V and J ends, which lost 6 bases and 4 bases, there was a span of 10 bases. The CDR3 is made up of 12 amino acids. Germline CDR1 is ENHRY and CDR2 is SYGVKD. Sequenced: CD8+ T cells from PBMCs. This chain uses TRBV10-3 with TRBJ2-7, with unresolved D. The sequence derives from a human donor in good health (CMV status not recorded). Some clones in this sample may be carry-over from other donors' samples. The CDR3 DNA is TGTGCCATCAGCTCCGAGACTTACGAGCAGTACTCC. Amino acid sequence: CAISSETYEQYS.